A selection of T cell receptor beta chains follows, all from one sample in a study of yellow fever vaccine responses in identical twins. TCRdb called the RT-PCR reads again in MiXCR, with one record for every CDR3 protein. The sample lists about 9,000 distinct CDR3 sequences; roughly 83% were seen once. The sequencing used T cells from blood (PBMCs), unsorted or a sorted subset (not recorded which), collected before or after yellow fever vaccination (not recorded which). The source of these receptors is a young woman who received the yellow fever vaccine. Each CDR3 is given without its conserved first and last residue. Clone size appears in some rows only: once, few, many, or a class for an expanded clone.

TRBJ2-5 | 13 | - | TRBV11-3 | ASSIISGGAKTQY
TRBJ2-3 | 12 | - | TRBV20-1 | RGSGPGGTDTQY
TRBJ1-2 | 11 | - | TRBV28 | ASSPVHRDGYT
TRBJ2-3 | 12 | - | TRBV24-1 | ATSGPSLTDTQY
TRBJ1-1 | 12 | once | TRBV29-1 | SDIPRLTNTEAF
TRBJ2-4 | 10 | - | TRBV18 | ASSPTGVIQY
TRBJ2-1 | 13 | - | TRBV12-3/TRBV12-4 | ASSLRRIEDNEQF
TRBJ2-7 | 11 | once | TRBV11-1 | ASSARDSYEQY
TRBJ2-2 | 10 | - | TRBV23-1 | ASTIWGGELF
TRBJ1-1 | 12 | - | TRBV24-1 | ATSASTGSFGAF
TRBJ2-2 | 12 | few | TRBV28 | ASRIQGAGGELF
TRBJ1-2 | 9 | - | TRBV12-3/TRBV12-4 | ASSFTGGYT
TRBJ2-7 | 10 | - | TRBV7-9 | ASSSGPYEQY
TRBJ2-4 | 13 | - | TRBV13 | ATRGTDGYKNIQY
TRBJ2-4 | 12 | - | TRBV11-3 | ASSFGYGLNIQY
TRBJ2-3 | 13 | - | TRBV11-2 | ASSLASRGTDTQY
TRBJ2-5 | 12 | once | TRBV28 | ASSTLAGAETQY
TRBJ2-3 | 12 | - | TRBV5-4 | ASSPSGGTDTQY
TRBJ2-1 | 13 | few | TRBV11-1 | ASSLTPGQGHEQF
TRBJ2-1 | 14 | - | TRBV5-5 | ASSLASSRRGNEQF